This entry features one T cell receptor beta chain sequence. The source of the sample is a study of blood T cell repertoires in COVID-19. Study-level information: Nucleic acid was either cDNA or gDNA, and it came from T cells, B-cell-depleted T cells, or PBMCs.

Trimming removed 3 bases from V and 2 bases from J, with 8 bases in between. The CDR3 spans 15 residues. The germline gives CDR1 SNHLY, CDR2 FYNNEI. Repertoires were generated with immunoSEQ multiplex PCR, while TCRdb's copy carries only in-frame clones and drops some. Altogether about 72,000 clones are present, roughly 82% being singletons, with the ten largest covering less than 8.5%. The sequence came from a man aged 60-69 years with acute or convalescent COVID-19. The V call is TRBV2, the J call TRBJ2-6; a weak D match, TRBD2 (6 bases). The sequencing input was peripheral blood. CDR3 region: CASSDWGAGANVLTF. The CDR3 coding sequence is TGTGCCAGCAGTGATTGGGGGGCTGGGGCCAACGTCCTGACTTTC.